What follows describes a single T cell receptor (beta chain). What it binds is unknown. This entry is derived from a study of OX40 agonist ivuxolimab in advanced cancers. Study-wide background: Past anti-PD-1, anti-PD-L1 or anti-CTLA-4 therapy was accepted, and 30% to 50% had received some. Partial response was recorded in three patients: one hepatocellular carcinoma and two cutaneous melanoma cases.

Study outcomes and limitations: Normalized expansion of T-cell clones was also low for some nonresponders.

The CDR3 length is 16 residues. V was pared by 0 bases and J by 1 base, with 11 bases between. Germline values: CDR1 SGDLS, CDR2 YYNGEE. TCRdb's table, derived via immunoSEQ multiplex PCR, lists solely in-frame clones and lacks some. The sample consists of some 80,000 clones, approximately 91% of them appearing once. The rearrangement joins TRBV9 to TRBJ2-1; no clear D. The sample here was CD4+ or CD8+ T cells sorted from blood, taken in a trial of the OX40 agonist ivuxolimab. This receptor was obtained from an adult with an advanced solid tumor such as melanoma, head and neck, liver or kidney cancer. DNA for the CDR3: TGTGCCAGCAGCGTAGAGTGGCGGCCGTCCTACAATGAGCAGTTCTTC. Its translation is CASSVEWRPSYNEQFF.